This entry features one T cell receptor (beta chain) sequence. The data belong to a study of blood T cell repertoires in COVID-19. Study context: Samples came from the United States, Italy and Spain, spanning acute and convalescent COVID-19. PBMCs, B-cell-depleted T cells, or T cells were the source of the cDNA or gDNA that made up the material.

Authors' processing steps: Using reference gene primer amplification, nucleated cell counts were estimated. Clones were read by immunoSEQ multiplex PCR, and TCRdb kept only the in-frame ones, dropping some. The D gene and trimming were derived from the DNA, and the V and J assignments and clone size from that table. Among about 100,000 clones listed, roughly 80% were seen once. This CDR3 region has 16 residues. Looked up from germline, CDR1 is SGHRS and CDR2 is YFSETQ. V was shortened by 4 bases and J by 0 bases, with 14 bases between the two germline ends. Sample: peripheral blood. This rearrangement joins TRBV5-1 to TRBJ1-3, with D possibly matching TRBD1 (6 bases). The clonotype was recovered from a man in his 70s with active or convalescent COVID-19. The CDR3 bases are TGCGCCAGCAGCGCCCCGACAGGAAACTCTGGAAACACCATATATTTT. This codes for CASSAPTGNSGNTIYF. Combining the CDR3 with reference TRBV5-1 and TRBJ1-3 gives the whole variable domain KAGVTQTPRYLIKTRGQQVTLSCSPISGHRSVSWYQQTPGQGLQFLFEYFSETQRNKGNFPGRFSGRQFSNSRSEMNVSTLELGDSALYLCASSAPTGNSGNTIYFGEGSWLTVV.